This TCR beta chain was found in a study of CD8+CD57+ T cells in acquired aplastic anemia. Study-wide results and caveats: Patients showed no significant difference from controls in CD8+ Simpson's diversity. It was found that approximately 29 CD8+ CDR3 sequences were shared between patients and controls.

Notes on this clonotype: The antigen is unknown.

All sequencing subjects had displayed CD8+CD57+ cell expansion on flow cytometry. Among the patients, all had severe acquired aplastic anemia. For CDR3 and TCR beta VDJ profiling, genomic DNA was the template used. One entry per CDR3 protein results from TCRdb running MiXCR on the reads. The table has 200,000 or so distinct CDR3 sequences, roughly 45% seen once. Looked up from germline, CDR1 is GTSNPN and CDR2 is SVGIG (reference sequence). The CDR3 consists of 15 residues. After removal of 3 bases from V and 6 bases from J, the junction contained 8 bases not matched to a gene. The V and J genes are TRBV30 and TRBJ2-3, with 11 bases lining up with TRBD2. The sample consisted of sorted CD4+, CD8+, or CD8+CD57+ T cells (not recorded which) from PBMCs. This TCR was sampled from a human donor with aplastic anemia. In DNA, the CDR3 is TGTGCCTGGAGACATAGCGGGGGGGCGGGTGATACGCAGTATTTT. It is translated as CAWRHSGGAGDTQYF.